The 28 T cell receptor beta chains below all came from one sample that was sequenced in a study of technical replicates of blood from a handful of donors. The table came from immunoSEQ multiplex PCR; TCRdb's copy has only in-frame clones and leaves some out. The data show roughly 80,000 clones, with 95% to 96% seen just once and 0.37% held by the top ten. Sequenced sample: T cells isolated from PBMCs. These receptors originate from a human donor in good health.

This chain links TRBV19 with TRBJ2-1, with 8 bases that match TRBD2. V was pared by 3 bases and J by 7 bases, with 8 bases of the junction left unmatched. Germline assignment: CDR1 LNHDA and CDR2 SQIVND (reference sequence). CDR3 size: 15 residues. The CDR3 nucleotides are TGTGCCAGTAGTATGGGAGCGGGAGTAAGTAATGAGCAGTTCTTC. This encodes CASSMGAGVSNEQFF.

V gene TRBV30 combines with J gene TRBJ2-7, with 9 bases fitting TRBD1. The germline V gene encodes CDR1 GTSNPN and CDR2 SVGIG (reference sequence). This CDR3 contains 12 residues. The chain's CDR3 is CARRQGAYEQYF. Written as DNA, the CDR3 is TGTGCGAGGAGACAGGGGGCCTACGAGCAGTACTTC. Complete variable domain (other parts from reference TRBV30 and TRBJ2-7): SQTIHQWPATLVQPVGSPLSLECTVEGTSNPNLYWYRQAAGRGLQLLFYSVGIGQISSEVPQNLSASRPQDRQFILSSKKLLLSDSGFYLCARRQGAYEQYFGPGTRLTVT.

V and J are TRBV11-2 and TRBJ2-7, with TRBD2 as a possible D gene (6 bases). This CDR3 has 12 amino acids. Deletions cut 7 bases from V and 0 bases from J, with 7 bases between. Germline V gene data show CDR1 as SGHAT and CDR2 as FQNNGV. CDR3 bases: TGTGCCAGCATGGGGGGCTCCTACGAGCAGTACTTC. Encoded protein: CASMGGSYEQYF.

This sequence joins TRBV2 and TRBJ1-1; no reliable D call. Germline values: CDR1 SNHLY, CDR2 FYNNEI. Trimming shortened V by 4 bases and J by 3 bases, and 12 bases separated the two germline ends. The CDR3 totals 14 residues. This chain's CDR3 is CASSAWREDTEAFF. CDR3 sequence (DNA): TGTGCCAGCAGTGCTTGGCGGGAGGACACTGAAGCTTTCTTT. Based on the CDR3 plus reference TRBV2 and TRBJ1-1, the full variable domain is EPEVTQTPSHQVTQMGQEVILRCVPISNHLYFYWYRQILGQKVEFLVSFYNNEISEKSEIFDDQFSVERPDGSNFTLKIRSTKLEDSAMYFCASSAWREDTEAFFGQGTRLTVV.

This sequence joins TRBV6-1 and TRBJ1-1; tentatively, D is TRBD1 (5 bases). CDR1 is MNHNS and CDR2 is SASEGT in the germline V gene. V lost 0 bases and J lost 6, with 11 bases in between. The CDR3 sequence is 14 residues long. In DNA, the CDR3 is TGTGCCAGCAGTGAAGCTTGGGGGGGGGCTGAAGCTTTCTTT. It encodes CASSEAWGGAEAFF.

This chain connects TRBV2 to TRBJ1-5; tentatively, D is TRBD1 (5 bases). CDR1 SNHLY and CDR2 FYNNEI come from the germline V gene. This CDR3 contains 14 residues. V lost 5 bases, J lost 2 bases, and 10 bases lay in between. The CDR3 nucleotides are TGTGCCAGCAGTCAGGGTTTCCGCAATCAGCCCCAGCATTTT. As protein: CASSQGFRNQPQHF.

This sequence joins TRBV29-1 and TRBJ2-1, with D hard to call. The V end lost 0 bases, the J end lost 8 bases, and 5 bases lay between the germline ends. Germline V gene sequence: CDR1 SQVTM, CDR2 ANQGSEA. There are 11 residues in the CDR3. CDR3 protein: CSVEDPYEQFF. CDR3 coding DNA: TGCAGCGTTGAAGATCCATATGAGCAGTTCTTC.

This chain uses TRBV27 with TRBJ2-2, with 7 bases that match TRBD2. The CDR3 has 16 residues. CDR1 MNHEY and CDR2 SMNVEV come from the germline V gene (reference sequence). V was clipped by 0 bases and J by 7 bases; unmatched bases: 8. DNA of the CDR3: TGTGCCAGCAGTTTATCGTGGCGGGAGCGGAGCGGGGAGCTGTTTTTT. Translating it yields CASSLSWRERSGELFF.

This sequence joins TRBV6-5 and TRBJ2-1; 7 positions match TRBD1. The germline V gene has CDR1 MNHEY and CDR2 SVGAGI. Germline trimming cut 6 bases from V and 6 bases from J; bases unmatched to any gene: 5. The CDR3 spans 13 residues. The CDR3 sequence: CASRLTGINEQFF. As DNA, the CDR3 is TGTGCCAGCAGACTGACAGGGATCAATGAGCAGTTCTTC.

V is TRBV6-1 and J is TRBJ1-5; 8 nucleotides align to TRBD1. Trimming at V came to 4 bases and at J to 3 bases, leaving 8 bases not matched to a gene. CDR1 and CDR2 from the germline V gene are MNHNS and SASEGT. This CDR3 has 16 amino acids. The DNA for the CDR3 is TGTGCCAGCAGTGGAGTATGGGACAGGTTCAATCAGCCCCAGCATTTT. Protein: CASSGVWDRFNQPQHF.

This sequence joins TRBV28 and TRBJ2-7, with TRBD1 as a possible D gene (5 bases). Germline lookup yields CDR1 MDHEN and CDR2 SYDVKM. The V gene lost 3 bases and the J gene lost 2 bases, with 14 bases spanning the gap. This CDR3 spans 15 amino acids. The CDR3 DNA follows: TGTGCCAGCAGTTTGGGGCAAACGTTTCCCTACGAGCAGTACTTC. Protein product: CASSLGQTFPYEQYF.

The chain joins TRBV2 to TRBJ1-5, with D possibly TRBD1 on 6 matching bases. The CDR3 has 13 residues. Trimming took 6 bases from V and 9 from J, leaving 15 bases between them. Germline V CDR1 and CDR2: SNHLY, FYNNEI. CDR3 residues: CASRGGQQGPQHF. The CDR3 nucleotides read TGTGCCAGCAGAGGCGGACAGCAAGGGCCCCAGCATTTT.

The CDR3, as DNA: TGTGCCAGCAGCGCCAGAGGGTGGGAGACCCAGTACTTC. Residues: CASSARGWETQYF. The chain recombines TRBV7-8 with TRBJ2-5; D is possibly TRBD2 (5 bases). V lost 5 bases and J lost 5, with 12 bases in between. The CDR3 runs to 13 residues. Germline CDR1 reads SGHVS; CDR2 reads FQNEAQ.

V is TRBV28 and J is TRBJ1-1, with 9 bases fitting TRBD1. The V segment lost 3 bases and the J segment 8 bases; nucleotides outside the gene matches: 7. The CDR3 is made up of 14 amino acids. From germline, CDR1 is MDHEN and CDR2 SYDVKM. The CDR3 protein is CASSFTGGDSEAFF. The CDR3 DNA reads TGTGCCAGCAGTTTCACAGGGGGCGATTCGGAAGCTTTCTTT.

The chain combines TRBV27 with TRBJ2-2; D possibly corresponds to TRBD1 (5 bases). Trimming removed 7 bases at V and 8 bases at J, with 14 bases between. From germline, CDR1 is MNHEY and CDR2 SMNVEV (reference sequence). CDR3 size: 13 residues. CDR3 protein: CASINRKTGELFF. CDR3 nucleotide sequence: TGTGCCAGCATCAACAGGAAAACGGGGGAGCTGTTTTTT.

This chain uses TRBV18 with TRBJ2-3, with D tentatively TRBD2 (5 bases). The ends were cut back, 0 bases at V and 2 bases at J, with 9 bases in the middle. Germline V gives CDR1 KGHSH, CDR2 LQKENI. This CDR3 is 15 amino acids long. The DNA for the CDR3 is TGTGCCAGCTCACCACCATCAGGACTCACAGATACGCAGTATTTT. Its translation is CASSPPSGLTDTQYF.

The V call is TRBV19, the J call TRBJ2-7, with 8 nucleotides matching TRBD1. Per germline, CDR1 LNHDA and CDR2 SQIVND (reference sequence). This CDR3 spans 17 amino acids. The V segment lost 3 bases and the J segment 2 bases; nucleotides outside the gene matches: 12. CDR3 DNA sequence: TGTGCCAGTAGTATCCTAGTATCCGAGACAGGGGCCTACGAGCAGTACTTC. Protein sequence: CASSILVSETGAYEQYF. The variable domain in full, completed from reference TRBV19 and TRBJ2-7, reads DGGITQSPKYLFRKEGQNVTLSCEQNLNHDAMYWYRQDPGQGLRLIYYSQIVNDFQKGDIAEGYSVSREKKESFPLTVTSAQKNPTAFYLCASSILVSETGAYEQYFGPGTRLTVT.

The chain carries TRBV4-3 and TRBJ1-5; D not certain. V was trimmed by 0 bases and J by 5 bases, leaving 11 bases between them. This CDR3 is built from 15 residues. Germline values: CDR1 LGHNA, CDR2 YSLEER. The CDR3 reads CASSQDLFSDQPQHF. The CDR3 DNA reads as TGCGCCAGCAGCCAAGATTTATTTTCGGATCAGCCCCAGCATTTT.

V gene TRBV30 combines with J gene TRBJ2-3; D is possibly TRBD2 (6 bases). CDR1 GTSNPN and CDR2 SVGIG come from the germline V gene (reference sequence). V lost 4 bases and J lost 5, with 22 bases in between. The CDR3 has 16 residues. The CDR3 DNA follows: TGTGCCTGGACCATAGGGTGGCTAGCGAGAGGAGATACGCAGTATTTT. As protein: CAWTIGWLARGDTQYF. The full variable domain, its missing parts supplied by reference TRBV30 and TRBJ2-3, is SQTIHQWPATLVQPVGSPLSLECTVEGTSNPNLYWYRQAAGRGLQLLFYSVGIGQISSEVPQNLSASRPQDRQFILSSKKLLLSDSGFYLCAWTIGWLARGDTQYFGPGTRLTVL.

The V gene is TRBV9, the J gene TRBJ2-1; D gene unclear. CDR3 length: 14 amino acids. Trimming took 0 bases from V and 5 from J, leaving 9 bases between them. Germline CDR1 reads SGDLS; CDR2 reads YYNGEE. The CDR3 nucleotides read TGTGCCAGCAGCGTAGTCTCTTCTAACAATGAGCAGTTCTTC. Translated: CASSVVSSNNEQFF.

This chain connects TRBV5-1 to TRBJ1-4, with D tentatively TRBD1 (5 bases). V was clipped by 0 bases and J by 8 bases, with 8 bases between them. CDR3 length: 13 amino acids. The germline CDR1 and CDR2 sequences are SGHRS and YFSETQ. CDR3 in amino acids: CASSLAGSEKLFF. The CDR3 DNA follows: TGCGCCAGCAGCTTGGCAGGGTCCGAAAAACTGTTTTTT.

As DNA, the CDR3 is TGTGCCAGCAGTTTTCACAGAGGCAATCAGCCCCAGCATTTT. It encodes CASSFHRGNQPQHF. The chain links TRBV28 to TRBJ1-5, with no clear D. Trimming stripped 3 bases from V and 2 bases from J, with 8 bases between. Per the germline V gene, CDR1 is MDHEN and CDR2 is SYDVKM. The CDR3 totals 14 residues.

This clone was found once. This sequence joins TRBV28 and TRBJ2-7, with D perhaps matching TRBD1 (6 bases). CDR3 size: 13 residues. CDR1 is MDHEN and CDR2 is SYDVKM in the germline V gene. The V end was cut by 6 bases, the J end by 3 bases, with 12 bases between. The CDR3 loop reads CASRLGHLYEQYF. DNA of the CDR3: TGTGCCAGCAGACTGGGACACCTCTACGAGCAGTACTTC.

To note about this clone: The limits of the CDR3 on the DNA are not certain, so only TCRdb's listed CDR3 is given. The rearrangement uses TRBV27 and TRBJ1-4. Germline-derived CDR1 and CDR2 are MNHEY and SMNVEV (reference sequence). The CDR3 spans 17 amino acids, including both terminal residues. CDR3 amino acids: CASSSSGGLLWREKLFF.

The V call is TRBV14, the J call TRBJ1-5; D remains ambiguous. In germline, CDR1 is SGHDN, CDR2 FVKESK. Trimming cost V 0 bases and J 4 bases, with 7 bases left between them. CDR3 length: 14 amino acids. CDR3 in amino acids: CASSQERWNQPQHF. DNA of the CDR3: TGTGCCAGCAGCCAAGAACGGTGGAATCAGCCCCAGCATTTT.

The rearrangement joins TRBV2 to TRBJ2-1; TRBD2 agrees at 7 bases. V was pared by 5 bases and J by 1 base, with 5 bases of the junction left unmatched. Germline lookup yields CDR1 SNHLY and CDR2 FYNNEI. This CDR3 is built from 15 residues. CDR3 region: CASSQRGSSYNEQFF. In DNA form, the CDR3 reads TGTGCCAGCAGTCAACGCGGGAGTTCCTACAATGAGCAGTTCTTC.

V and J are TRBV13 and TRBJ2-7, with TRBD1 matching over 7 bases. Germline V gene sequence: CDR1 PRHDT, CDR2 FYEKMQ (reference sequence). The CDR3 is 14 residues long. The ends lost 5 bases at V and 2 bases at J; junction bases unmatched: 6. In nucleotides, the CDR3 is TGTGCCAGCAGCCAGACAGGGTTAACCTACGAGCAGTACTTC. The encoded protein is CASSQTGLTYEQYF.

V is TRBV9 and J is TRBJ2-1; 11 bases are a match to TRBD2. V dropped 1 base and J dropped 6; count of bases not matched to a gene: 3. The germline V gene has CDR1 SGDLS and CDR2 YYNGEE. This CDR3 has 15 residues. CDR3 bases: TGTGCCAGCAGCGTAACTCTAGCGGGAGGCAATGAGCAGTTCTTC. Its translation is CASSVTLAGGNEQFF.